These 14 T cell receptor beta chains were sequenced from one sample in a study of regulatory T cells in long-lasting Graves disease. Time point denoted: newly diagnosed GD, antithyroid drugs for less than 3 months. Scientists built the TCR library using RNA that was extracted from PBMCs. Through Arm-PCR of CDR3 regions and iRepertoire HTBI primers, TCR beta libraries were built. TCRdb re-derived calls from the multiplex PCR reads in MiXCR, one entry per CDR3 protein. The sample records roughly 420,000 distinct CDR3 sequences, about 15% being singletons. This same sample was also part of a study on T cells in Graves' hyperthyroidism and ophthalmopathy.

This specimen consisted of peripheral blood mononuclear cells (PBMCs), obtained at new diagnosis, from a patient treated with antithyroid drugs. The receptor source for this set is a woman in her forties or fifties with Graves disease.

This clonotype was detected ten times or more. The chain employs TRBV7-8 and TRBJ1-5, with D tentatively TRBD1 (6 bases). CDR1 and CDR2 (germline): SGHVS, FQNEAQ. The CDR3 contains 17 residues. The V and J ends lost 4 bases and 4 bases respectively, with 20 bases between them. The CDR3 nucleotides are TGTGCCAGCAGCTCATTTCCGGACAGTAGTCGGAATCAGCCCCAGCATTTT. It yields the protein CASSSFPDSSRNQPQHF. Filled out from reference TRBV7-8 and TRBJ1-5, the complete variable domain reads GAGVSQSPRYKVAKRGQDVALRCDPISGHVSLFWYQQALGQGPEFLTYFQNEAQLDKSGLPSDRFFAERPEGSVSTLKIQRTQQEDSAVYLCASSSFPDSSRNQPQHFGDGTRLSIL.

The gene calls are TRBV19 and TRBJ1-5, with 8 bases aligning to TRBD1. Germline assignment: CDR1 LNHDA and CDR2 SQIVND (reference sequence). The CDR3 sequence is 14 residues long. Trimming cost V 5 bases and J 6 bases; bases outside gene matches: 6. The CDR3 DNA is TGTGCCAGTAGTCGAACAGGGGGGGTTCAGCCCCAGCATTTT. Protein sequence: CASSRTGGVQPQHF.

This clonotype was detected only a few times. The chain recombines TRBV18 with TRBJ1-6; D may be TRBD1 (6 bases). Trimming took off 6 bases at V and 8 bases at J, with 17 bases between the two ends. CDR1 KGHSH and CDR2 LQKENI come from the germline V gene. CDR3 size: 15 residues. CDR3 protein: CASSPLTGSDSPLHF. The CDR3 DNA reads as TGTGCCAGCTCTCCCTTAACAGGGAGCGATTCACCCCTCCACTTT.

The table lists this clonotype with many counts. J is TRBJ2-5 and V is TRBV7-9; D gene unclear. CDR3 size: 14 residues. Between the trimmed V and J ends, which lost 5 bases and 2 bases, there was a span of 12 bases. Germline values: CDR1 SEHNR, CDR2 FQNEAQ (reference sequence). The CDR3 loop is CASSEIIWQETQYF. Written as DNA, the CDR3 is TGTGCCAGCAGCGAAATCATCTGGCAAGAGACCCAGTACTTC.

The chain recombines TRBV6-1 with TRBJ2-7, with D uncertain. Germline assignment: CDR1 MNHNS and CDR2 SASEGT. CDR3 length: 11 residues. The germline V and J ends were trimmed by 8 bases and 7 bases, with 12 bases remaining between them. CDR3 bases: TGTGCCAGCCCCCGAGGCCTAGAGCAGTACTTC. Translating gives CASPRGLEQYF.

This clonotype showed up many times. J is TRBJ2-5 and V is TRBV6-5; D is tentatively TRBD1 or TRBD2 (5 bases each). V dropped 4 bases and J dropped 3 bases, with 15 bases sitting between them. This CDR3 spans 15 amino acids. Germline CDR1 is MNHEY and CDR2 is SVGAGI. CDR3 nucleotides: TGTGCCAGCAGTTCCACCGGGGCCGGCGAAGAGACCCAGTACTTC. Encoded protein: CASSSTGAGEETQYF.

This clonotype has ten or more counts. CDR3 loop: CAISESYASGTGGAEQYF. The CDR3 DNA sequence: TGTGCCATCAGTGAGTCTTATGCCTCCGGGACAGGGGGCGCCGAGCAGTACTTC. The gene calls are TRBV10-3 and TRBJ2-7; 12 nucleotides match TRBD1. Germline CDR1 and CDR2: ENHRY and SYGVKD. V lost 0 bases, J lost 6 bases, and 12 bases stayed unmatched. The CDR3 is 18 residues long.

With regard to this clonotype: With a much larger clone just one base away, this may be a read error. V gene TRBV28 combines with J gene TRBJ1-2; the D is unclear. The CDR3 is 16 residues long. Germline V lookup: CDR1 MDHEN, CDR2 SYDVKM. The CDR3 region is CASSLLGEGDNYGYPF. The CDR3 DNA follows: TGTGCCAGCAGTTTATTGGGCGAGGGAGATAACTATGGCTACCCCTTC.

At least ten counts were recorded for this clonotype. The CDR3 bases are TGTGCCACCAGTGGGATCCAGGGGGCGCTTGACACAGATACGCAGTATTTT. The encoded protein is CATSGIQGALDTDTQYF. The genes are TRBV24-1 and TRBJ2-3; 8 bases line up with TRBD1. V lost 5 bases to trimming and J lost 2 bases; unmatched junction nucleotides: 11. Looked up from germline, CDR1 is KGHDR and CDR2 is SFDVKD. The length of the CDR3 is 17 residues.

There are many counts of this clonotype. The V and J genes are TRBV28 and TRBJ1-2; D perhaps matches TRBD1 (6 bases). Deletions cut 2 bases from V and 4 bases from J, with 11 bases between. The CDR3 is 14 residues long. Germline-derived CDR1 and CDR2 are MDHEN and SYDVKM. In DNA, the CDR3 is TGTGCCAGCAGTTTACCAGGGGAGATCTATGGCTACACCTTC. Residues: CASSLPGEIYGYTF.

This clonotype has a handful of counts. The CDR3 DNA follows: TGTGCCAGCAGTTACTCGGGGACTAGCGGGAGCCAGGTTGAGCAGTTCTTC. Its protein product is CASSYSGTSGSQVEQFF. The chain combines TRBV6-2 or TRBV6-3 with TRBJ2-1, with 14 nucleotides matching TRBD2. Trimming removed 0 bases from V and 9 bases from J; junction bases left unmatched: 7. CDR1 and CDR2 (germline): MNHEY, SVGEGT. This CDR3 is 17 amino acids long.

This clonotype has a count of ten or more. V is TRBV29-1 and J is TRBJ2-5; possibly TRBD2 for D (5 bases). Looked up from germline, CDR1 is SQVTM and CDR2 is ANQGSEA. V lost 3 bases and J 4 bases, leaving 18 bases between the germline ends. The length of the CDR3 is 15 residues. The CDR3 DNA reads TGCAGCGTTGAGAAGTCTAGCTGGGTAGCAGAGACCCAGTACTTC. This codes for CSVEKSSWVAETQYF. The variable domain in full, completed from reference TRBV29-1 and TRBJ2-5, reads SAVISQKPSRDICQRGTSLTIQCQVDSQVTMMFWYRQQPGQSLTLIATANQGSEATYESGFVIDKFPISRPNLTFSTLTVSNMSPEDSSIYLCSVEKSSWVAETQYFGPGTRLLVL.

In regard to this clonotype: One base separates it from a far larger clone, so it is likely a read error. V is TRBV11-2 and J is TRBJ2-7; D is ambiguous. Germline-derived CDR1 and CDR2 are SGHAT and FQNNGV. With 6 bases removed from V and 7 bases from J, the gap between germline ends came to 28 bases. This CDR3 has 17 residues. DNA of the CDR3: TGTGCCAGCAGTTTCCGGTCTTCGGATACTAATTACAATGAGCAGTACTTC. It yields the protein CASSFRSSDTNYNEQYF.

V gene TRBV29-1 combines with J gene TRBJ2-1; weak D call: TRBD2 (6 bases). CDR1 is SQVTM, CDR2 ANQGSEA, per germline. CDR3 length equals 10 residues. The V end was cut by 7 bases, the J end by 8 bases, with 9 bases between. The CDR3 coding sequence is TGCAGCGCACTAGCTTATGAGCAGTTCTTC. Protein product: CSALAYEQFF.